One T cell receptor beta chain is described in this entry. This entry belongs to a study of blood T cell repertoires in COVID-19. As for the study in general: Whether acute or convalescent, the COVID-19 samples came from the United States, Italy and Spain. The cDNA or gDNA used as material had been derived from T cells, B-cell-depleted T cells, or PBMCs.

Authors' processing steps: The assay estimated nucleated cells by amplifying reference gene primers. Data came from immunoSEQ multiplex PCR; TCRdb stores just in-frame clones and leaves some out. That table supplies the V and J calls and clone size; D and trimming were determined from the DNA. The sample carries around 100,000 clones, roughly 87% recorded once. The sequence came from a human donor in a cohort sampled during active COVID-19. Sequencing was performed on peripheral blood.

CDR3 sequence reads: CASSSNGLVNGEQFF. CDR3 bases: TGTGCCAGCAGCTCCAACGGACTAGTGAATGGTGAGCAGTTCTTC. V gene TRBV11-2 combines with J gene TRBJ2-1; 7 nucleotides agree with TRBD2. Trimming took 4 bases from V and 9 from J; bases not matched to a gene: 12. Germline V gene sequence: CDR1 SGHAT, CDR2 FQNNGV. This CDR3 is built from 15 residues.